These 5 T cell receptor beta chains were sequenced from one sample in a study of T cells and Merkel cell carcinoma outcomes. Profiled with immunoSEQ multiplex PCR; TCRdb holds only in-frame clones, not every one. The profile shows about 3,000 clones, 95% to 97% of them singletons. Specimen: tumor tissue from Merkel cell carcinoma. The receptors derive from a human donor with Merkel cell carcinoma.

V is TRBV14 and J is TRBJ2-1; 13 positions agree with TRBD2. The ends lost 5 bases at V and 0 bases at J; junction bases unmatched: 7. The CDR3 sequence is 18 residues long. Germline V gene sequence: CDR1 SGHDN, CDR2 FVKESK. Written as DNA, the CDR3 is TGTGCCAGCAGCTTTCGGACTAGCGGGAGCCCCTCCTACAATGAGCAGTTCTTC. It translates to CASSFRTSGSPSYNEQFF.

The sample holds one count of this clone. V gene TRBV28 combines with J gene TRBJ2-3; the match to TRBD2 covers 9 bases. The V gene end was trimmed by 0 bases and the J gene end by 4 bases; junction bases not matched to a gene: 2. The CDR3 loop spans 15 amino acids. Looked up from germline, CDR1 is MDHEN and CDR2 is SYDVKM. CDR3 DNA: TGTGCCAGCAGTTTATGGGGACTAGCTTCAGATACGCAGTATTTT. Protein: CASSLWGLASDTQYF.

The rearrangement links TRBV2 to TRBJ1-5, with D perhaps matching TRBD1 (5 bases). This CDR3 has 14 amino acids. V was trimmed by 0 bases and J by 6 bases, leaving 9 bases between them. In germline, CDR1 is SNHLY, CDR2 FYNNEI. The CDR3 DNA reads TGTGCCAGCAGTGAAGCGTCAGGGCTTCAGCCCCAGCATTTT. This gives the protein CASSEASGLQPQHF.

The CDR3 bases are TGTGCCAGCAGCTATCCTCCCCGGATTTACGAGCAGTACTTC. Residues: CASSYPPRIYEQYF. The chain joins TRBV7-9 to TRBJ2-7; D gene ambiguous. The V gene lost 4 bases and the J gene lost 4 bases, with 14 bases spanning the gap. The length of the CDR3 is 14 residues. CDR1 and CDR2 (germline): SEHNR, FQNEAQ (reference sequence).

The chain is built from TRBV18 and TRBJ2-4, with D tentatively TRBD1 or TRBD2 (5 bases each). The CDR3 has 15 amino acids. Germline V gives CDR1 KGHSH, CDR2 LQKENI. V was cut by 6 bases and J by 4 bases, with 16 bases left in between. The CDR3, as DNA: TGTGCCAGCTCCCCGCTTGGGGGAGAGAAAAACATTCAGTACTTC. Encoded protein: CASSPLGGEKNIQYF.